A single sample gave rise to the 12 T cell receptor beta chains below, sequenced in a study of cytomegalovirus exposure and HLA in healthy donors. The primer mix had 60 Vbeta and 13 Jbeta primers. Sequenced by immunoSEQ multiplex PCR; TCRdb stores in-frame clones only, minus some. Counted here are about 250,000 clones, 92% occurring once; the ten biggest clones make up roughly 1.5%. The source material was PBMCs. These receptors were taken from a girl between 2 and 10 years old in good health and CMV-seronegative.

The chain carries TRBV27 and TRBJ1-5, with 10 nucleotides matching TRBD1. Germline V lookup: CDR1 MNHEY, CDR2 SMNVEV (reference sequence). The junction had 20 bases not matched to a gene; V was cut back by 5 bases and J by 7 bases. This CDR3 spans 19 amino acids. For the CDR3, the DNA is TGTGCCAGCAGTCTCCTTGGGACAGGGGTCAGCACCGTCGGGCAGCCCCAGCATTTT. Translated, it gives CASSLLGTGVSTVGQPQHF.

The V call is TRBV20-1, the J call TRBJ2-5; TRBD1 is a possible D gene (6 bases). Germline values: CDR1 DFQATT, CDR2 SNEGSKA (reference sequence). The CDR3 contains 11 residues. Trimming shortened V by 7 bases and J by 3 bases, and 9 bases separated the two germline ends. CDR3 DNA: TGCAGTGGAGGGGGTGAAGAGACCCAGTACTTC. Protein: CSGGGEETQYF.

The rearrangement uses TRBV5-1 and TRBJ2-3; D is perhaps TRBD2 (6 bases). CDR3 size: 15 residues. Trimming shortened V by 3 bases and J by 2 bases, and 13 bases separated the two germline ends. Germline V CDR1 and CDR2: SGHRS, YFSETQ. The CDR3 DNA follows: TGCGCCAGCAGCTCGATGGGGGGAATCACAGATACGCAGTATTTT. Translation gives CASSSMGGITDTQYF.

The chain links TRBV4-2 to TRBJ2-5; weak D call: TRBD2 (7 bases). The CDR3 length is 17 residues. Germline CDR1 reads LGHNA; CDR2 reads YNFKEQ. Trimming cost V 0 bases and J 1 base, with 15 bases left between them. Here the CDR3 reads CASSQDWGGAAQETQYF. The CDR3 DNA follows: TGTGCCAGCAGCCAAGACTGGGGGGGGGCGGCCCAAGAGACCCAGTACTTC.

The DNA of the CDR3 is TGTGCCACCACAGTCTATGGCTACACCTTC. As protein: CATTVYGYTF. This sequence joins TRBV7-9 and TRBJ1-2; D not certain. From germline, CDR1 is SEHNR and CDR2 FQNEAQ (reference sequence). This CDR3 has 10 amino acids. Trimming shortened V by 10 bases and J by 4 bases, and 7 bases separated the two germline ends.

The chain carries TRBV10-1 and TRBJ1-4; D is unclear. This CDR3 has 16 residues. V gave up 3 bases and J gave up 5 bases, with 16 bases separating them. Germline V gives CDR1 WNHNN, CDR2 SYGVQD (reference sequence). For the CDR3, the DNA is TGCGCCAGCAGTGATTCTGTGGCCCCGGGGAATGAAAAACTGTTTTTT. Protein sequence: CASSDSVAPGNEKLFF.

The chain joins TRBV6-5 to TRBJ2-2; D remains unclear. Germline V lookup: CDR1 MNHEY, CDR2 SVGAGI. V lost 5 bases and J lost 1, with 8 bases in between. The CDR3 length is 14 residues. The CDR3 nucleotides are TGTGCCAGCAGTCCCCTCCTGAACACCGGGGAGCTGTTTTTT. This sequence encodes CASSPLLNTGELFF.

This clone has just a few counts. One end of the junction does not line up with germline, which may come from a read error. The V call is TRBV7-9, the J call TRBJ1-2; 11 nucleotides line up with TRBD1. Per the germline V gene, CDR1 is SEHNR and CDR2 is FQNEAQ (reference sequence). CDR3 length: 16 residues. The DNA of the CDR3 is TGTTCCAGCAGCCCGGCCCGGGACAGGGGGGATTATGGCTACACCTTC. Its translation is CSSSPARDRGDYGYTF.

This chain uses TRBV19 with TRBJ1-5, with D possibly matching TRBD1 (5 bases). From germline, CDR1 is LNHDA and CDR2 SQIVND (reference sequence). V was clipped by 7 bases and J by 9 bases, with 16 bases between them. The CDR3 spans 13 residues. The CDR3, as DNA: TGTGCCAGTAAGGGGCAGCTCCAGGGGCCCCAGCATTTT. This gives the protein CASKGQLQGPQHF.

V gene TRBV7-9 combines with J gene TRBJ2-1; tentatively, D is TRBD2 (6 bases). The germline gives CDR1 SEHNR, CDR2 FQNEAQ (reference sequence). V was clipped by 0 bases and J by 7 bases, with 10 bases between them. CDR3 size: 14 residues. This CDR3 reads CASSLALAINEQFF. The CDR3 bases are TGTGCCAGCAGCTTAGCCCTAGCGATTAATGAGCAGTTCTTC.

J is TRBJ1-3 and V is TRBV19; D is undetermined. Germline loops: CDR1 LNHDA, CDR2 SQIVND (reference sequence). Trimming left V 3 bases short and J 0 bases short, with 9 bases between. The CDR3 is 15 amino acids. CDR3 nucleotide sequence: TGTGCCAGTAGTATGGGCAGCCTCTCTGGAAACACCATATATTTT. Amino acids: CASSMGSLSGNTIYF.

V gene TRBV5-1 combines with J gene TRBJ2-7; no clear D. This CDR3 spans 15 amino acids. Between the trimmed V and J ends, which lost 0 bases and 0 bases, there was a span of 10 bases. CDR1 is SGHRS and CDR2 is YFSETQ in the germline V gene. CDR3 sequence reads: CASSLALRSSYEQYF. In nucleotides, the CDR3 is TGCGCCAGCAGCTTGGCCCTACGGAGCTCCTACGAGCAGTACTTC.